These 24 T cell receptor beta chains were all obtained from the same sample, sequenced in a study of blood T cell repertoires in COVID-19. Method: immunoSEQ multiplex PCR; TCRdb's copy keeps in-frame clones and lacks some. The repertoire holds roughly 360,000 clones, with around 83% as singletons. Material for sequencing was PBMCs or T cells enriched from blood (not recorded which). These receptors all come from a woman aged 45 to 65 who had recovered from COVID-19.

The chain has TRBV7-2 and TRBJ1-1; 7 bases are shared with TRBD1. The CDR3 is 15 residues long. Germline V gene data show CDR1 as SGHTA and CDR2 as FQGNSA. V shed 4 bases, J shed 4 bases, and the junction held 9 bases outside the gene matches. CDR3 region: CASSSLTGVGTEAFF. CDR3 nucleotide sequence: TGTGCCAGCAGCTCCCTTACAGGGGTCGGCACTGAAGCTTTCTTT.

This clone was observed many times. This rearrangement joins TRBV12-3 or TRBV12-4 to TRBJ1-5, with unresolved D. This CDR3 is 12 amino acids long. The V end lost 7 bases, the J end lost 7 bases, and 11 bases lay between the germline ends. The CDR3 loop reads CASKLSGQPQHF. The CDR3 bases are TGTGCCAGCAAACTATCTGGGCAGCCCCAGCATTTT.

This clone was recorded only once. The genes are TRBV14 and TRBJ2-5; 8 nucleotides line up with TRBD1. Unmatched junction bases numbered 8, after V lost 4 bases and J lost 4 bases. CDR3 length: 15 amino acids. Germline assignment: CDR1 SGHDN and CDR2 FVKESK. In DNA form, the CDR3 reads TGTGCCAGCAGCCCGACCTCGACAGGGGCAGAGACCCAGTACTTC. It encodes CASSPTSTGAETQYF.

The chain joins TRBV11-3 to TRBJ2-3, with TRBD2 matching over 9 bases. The length of the CDR3 is 17 residues. Germline CDR1 reads SGHNT; CDR2 reads YENEEA. V shed 1 base and J 0 bases; nucleotides not matched to a gene: 5. The DNA for the CDR3 is TGTGCCAGCAGCTTAGCGGCTAGCGGGACTAGCACAGATACGCAGTATTTT. Its protein is CASSLAASGTSTDTQYF.

This clone has only one observation. The chain uses TRBV5-4 and TRBJ1-2, with 7 bases aligning to TRBD1. The CDR3 sequence is 15 residues long. Germline-derived CDR1 and CDR2 are SGHNT and YYREEE (reference sequence). Trimming at V came to 6 bases and at J to 4 bases, leaving 12 bases not matched to a gene. CDR3 sequence reads: CASIDPGQSIYGYTF. The CDR3 bases are TGTGCCAGCATCGACCCGGGACAGTCCATCTATGGCTACACCTTC.

In this sample, this clone turned up a few times. The rearrangement joins TRBV3-1 (or the pseudogene TRBV3-2) to TRBJ1-4; D is undetermined. Germline V gene data show CDR1 as LGHDT and CDR2 as YNNKEL (reference sequence). The CDR3 totals 15 residues. Between the trimmed V and J ends, which lost 1 base and 3 bases, there was a span of 9 bases. CDR3 nucleotide sequence: TGTGCCAGCAGCCAAGGGAGGTTAGCTAATGAAAAACTGTTTTTT. Encoded protein: CASSQGRLANEKLFF.

This chain uses TRBV6-5 with TRBJ1-2, with 11 bases aligning to TRBD1. The CDR3 totals 14 residues. Trimming removed 8 bases from V and 8 bases from J; junction bases left unmatched: 10. CDR1 and CDR2 from the germline V gene are MNHEY and SVGAGI. CDR3 region: CASGGTGGYWGYTF. CDR3 in DNA: TGTGCCAGCGGAGGGACAGGGGGTTATTGGGGCTACACCTTC.

The V and J genes are TRBV5-4 and TRBJ2-1; no reliable D call. Per germline, CDR1 SGHNT and CDR2 YYREEE (reference sequence). V was cut by 0 bases and J by 2 bases, with 12 bases left in between. The CDR3 covers 16 residues. CDR3 DNA: TGTGCCAGCAGCTTGGATAGCAGCAGTGCCTACAATGAGCAGTTCTTC. Translation gives CASSLDSSSAYNEQFF.

The V gene is TRBV6-1, the J gene TRBJ2-1, with TRBD2 matching 9 bases. V was clipped by 1 base and J by 2 bases; unmatched bases: 3. The germline V gene has CDR1 MNHNS and CDR2 SASEGT. This CDR3 has 16 residues. The CDR3, as DNA: TGTGCCAGCAGTGAAGTGGTAGCGGGAGCCTACAATGAGCAGTTCTTC. As protein: CASSEVVAGAYNEQFF.

This chain uses TRBV29-1 with TRBJ2-7; tentative D call: TRBD1 (6 bases). The V end lost 4 bases, the J end lost 6 bases, and 13 bases lay between the germline ends. The CDR3 loop spans 12 amino acids. CDR1 is SQVTM and CDR2 is ANQGSEA in the germline V gene. This CDR3 reads CSVGDTVFEQYF. In DNA, the CDR3 is TGCAGCGTTGGGGACACCGTTTTCGAGCAGTACTTC.

Regarding this clone: Other DNA sequences within the sample encode an identical CDR3. The chain carries TRBV6-5 and TRBJ1-2; 7 bases are a match to TRBD1. V lost 6 bases to trimming and J lost 2 bases; unmatched junction nucleotides: 3. CDR1 MNHEY and CDR2 SVGAGI come from the germline V gene. The CDR3 has 13 residues. The CDR3: CASSLQGNYGYTF. DNA of the CDR3: TGTGCCAGCAGCCTACAGGGGAACTATGGCTACACCTTC.

The chain combines TRBV7-2 with TRBJ2-7; weak D call: TRBD2 (7 bases). The V end was cut by 7 bases, the J end by 2 bases, with 15 bases between. This CDR3 contains 14 residues. CDR1 is SGHTA and CDR2 is FQGNSA in the germline V gene. CDR3 in DNA: TGTGCCAGCAAACAGCGGGACACTACCTACGAGCAGTACTTC. Translated: CASKQRDTTYEQYF.

The J gene is TRBJ2-7, the V gene TRBV19; D perhaps matches TRBD1 (6 bases). The CDR3 extends over 14 amino acids. Trimming stripped 6 bases from V and 1 base from J, with 13 bases between. Per germline, CDR1 LNHDA and CDR2 SQIVND (reference sequence). The CDR3 loop reads CASRDRDRSYEQYF. Here the CDR3 DNA reads TGTGCCAGTAGGGACCGCGACAGGTCCTACGAGCAGTACTTC.

This chain joins TRBV5-5 and TRBJ1-3; D is uncertain. CDR3 length: 13 amino acids. The germline V gene has CDR1 SGHKS and CDR2 YYEKEE (reference sequence). V lost 3 bases and J lost 0, with 4 bases in between. CDR3 DNA: TGTGCCAGCAGCTATCACTCTGGAAACACCATATATTTT. It is translated as CASSYHSGNTIYF. Using reference TRBV5-5 and TRBJ1-3 for the parts outside the CDR3, the full variable domain is DAGVTQSPTHLIKTRGQQVTLRCSPISGHKSVSWYQQVLGQGPQFIFQYYEKEERGRGNFPDRFSARQFPNYSSELNVNALLLGDSALYLCASSYHSGNTIYFGEGSWLTVV.

The V and J genes are TRBV18 and TRBJ2-3; 8 bases fit TRBD1. The CDR3 has 18 residues. The germline CDR1 and CDR2 sequences are KGHSH and LQKENI. V dropped 2 bases and J dropped 3; count of bases not matched to a gene: 13. The CDR3 is CASSPGTGGYYGTDTQYF. In DNA form, the CDR3 reads TGTGCCAGCTCACCAGGGACAGGCGGGTATTATGGGACAGATACGCAGTATTTT.

This clone was seen a single time. The chain employs TRBV6-2 or TRBV6-3 and TRBJ1-2; D is unclear. Per germline, CDR1 MNHEY and CDR2 SVGEGT. The CDR3 spans 13 residues. Trimming removed 6 bases from V and 5 bases from J, with 13 bases in between. CDR3 DNA sequence: TGTGCCAGCAGCCAGACACCCGAGTATGGCTACACCTTC. Protein: CASSQTPEYGYTF.

The J gene is TRBJ1-4, the V gene TRBV25-1; D not resolved. Trimming stripped 3 bases from V and 8 bases from J, with 16 bases between. Germline V gene sequence: CDR1 MGHDK, CDR2 SYGVNS. CDR3 size: 15 residues. CDR3 DNA: TGTGCCAGCAGTGATGCCTCGGAGGTAGGCGAAAAACTGTTTTTT. Translated, it gives CASSDASEVGEKLFF.

V gene TRBV30 combines with J gene TRBJ2-7, with 10 bases aligning to TRBD1. The CDR3 consists of 14 residues. Germline assignment: CDR1 GTSNPN and CDR2 SVGIG (reference sequence). The V segment lost 5 bases and the J segment 0 bases; nucleotides outside the gene matches: 4. The CDR3 bases are TGTGCCTGGGCGGGACAGGGGACCTCCTACGAGCAGTACTTC. Its translation is CAWAGQGTSYEQYF.

This rearrangement joins TRBV2 to TRBJ1-1, with 10 nucleotides matching TRBD1. The germline gives CDR1 SNHLY, CDR2 FYNNEI. This CDR3 contains 12 residues. J lost 10 bases, V lost 4 bases, and 3 bases had no gene match. The CDR3 region has the DNA TGTGCCAGCAGTGGGACAGGGGGGACAGCTTTCTTT. It codes for CASSGTGGTAFF.

V and J are TRBV19 and TRBJ2-6; D gene uncertain. This CDR3 has 16 residues. Per germline, CDR1 LNHDA and CDR2 SQIVND (reference sequence). V dropped 5 bases and J dropped 0 bases, with 11 bases sitting between them. CDR3 DNA sequence: TGTGCCAGTAGTCCCCGACTGCCCTCTGGGGCCAACGTCCTGACTTTC. This sequence encodes CASSPRLPSGANVLTF.

The chain combines TRBV7-2 with TRBJ2-3; D is possibly TRBD1 (5 bases). The CDR3 covers 13 residues. Per the germline V gene, CDR1 is SGHTA and CDR2 is FQGNSA. The CDR3 spells CAQGDHTTDTQYF. The CDR3 DNA follows: TGTGCGCAGGGCGACCACACCACAGATACGCAGTATTTT.

This clone appeared once. The chain links TRBV10-2 to TRBJ1-1; D is uncertain. This CDR3 region has 13 residues. From germline, CDR1 is WSHSY and CDR2 SAAADI. Trimming took off 2 bases at V and 10 bases at J, with 14 bases between the two ends. The CDR3 coding sequence is TGCGCCAGCAGTGAGGACGCTCTAGGCCGAGCTTTCTTT. Encoded protein: CASSEDALGRAFF.

V gene TRBV20-1 combines with J gene TRBJ2-2; tentatively, D is TRBD2 (6 bases). Trimming removed 3 bases from V and 3 bases from J, with 11 bases in between. The CDR3 runs to 14 residues. CDR1 and CDR2 from the germline V gene are DFQATT and SNEGSKA (reference sequence). CDR3 bases: TGCAGTGCTAGTCGTAGCGGATACACCGGGGAGCTGTTTTTT. Translation gives CSASRSGYTGELFF.

The rearrangement links TRBV19 to TRBJ2-7; 9 nucleotides agree with TRBD1. The CDR3 loop spans 15 amino acids. The V gene's germline CDR1 is LNHDA and CDR2 SQIVND (reference sequence). V lost 4 bases and J lost 1; bases outside the gene matches: 5. The CDR3 sequence is CASSSSGTGSYEQYF. The CDR3 nucleotides read TGTGCCAGTAGTAGTTCCGGGACAGGGTCCTACGAGCAGTACTTC.